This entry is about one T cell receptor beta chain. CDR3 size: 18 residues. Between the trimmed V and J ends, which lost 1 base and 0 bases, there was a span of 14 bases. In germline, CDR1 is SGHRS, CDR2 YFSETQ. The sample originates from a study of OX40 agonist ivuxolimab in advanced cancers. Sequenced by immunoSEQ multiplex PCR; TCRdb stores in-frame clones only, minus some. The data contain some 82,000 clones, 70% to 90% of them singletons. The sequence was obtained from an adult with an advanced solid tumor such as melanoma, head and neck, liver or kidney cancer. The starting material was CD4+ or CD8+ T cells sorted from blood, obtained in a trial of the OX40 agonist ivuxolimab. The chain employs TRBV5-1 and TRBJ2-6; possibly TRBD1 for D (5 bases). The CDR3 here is CASSLIARVDSGANVLTF. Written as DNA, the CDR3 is TGCGCCAGCAGCTTGATTGCCAGGGTCGACTCTGGGGCCAACGTCCTGACTTTC.